This TCR beta chain was captured by sequencing in a study of long-term antiretroviral therapy in people with HIV. General observations from the study: With ART, diversity went up but was still lower than in transplant donor controls. Clones that had undergone expansion before ART prevailed in the repertoire throughout all time points.

Of note for this clone: Its specificity is unknown.

Germline V gene lookup returns CDR1 WSHSY and CDR2 SAAADI. CDR3 length: 14 amino acids. Germline trimming cut 6 bases from V and 4 bases from J; bases unmatched to any gene: 4. Sequencing used immunoSEQ v3.0 at survey level. The method was immunoSEQ multiplex PCR; TCRdb's version includes in-frame clones alone and lacks a portion of them. The data hold 25,000 or so clones, with roughly nine tenths observed a single time. The chain has TRBV10-2 and TRBJ2-5, with 11 bases lining up with TRBD1. Source: unsorted PBMCs, taken 1.9 years after starting antiretroviral therapy. This TCR came from a woman in her twenties or thirties with HIV. In nucleotides, the CDR3 is TGCGCCAGCAGACGGGGACAGGGGGGAGAGACCCAGTACTTC. Amino acid sequence: CASRRGQGGETQYF.